Below are 14 T cell receptor beta chains sequenced from a single sample in a study of shared clonotypes between healthy human individuals (dated by TCRdb to the early 2020s). Libraries were built with the immunoSEQ multiplex PCR assay. TCRdb re-hosts the immuneACCESS table, in-frame sequences only. Its copies lack some clones; in the studies checked, an unresolved V gene accounts for under half of them, and the cause for the rest is not known. This sample holds roughly 1,600,000 clones; around 98.5% were observed only once. The leading ten clones occupy 0.36% of the sample. The sample was naive CD4+ T cells sorted from blood. The cell subset or site label, read with the paper, signifies: CD45RA+ positively selected. These TCRs come from a man aged 25-40 years in good health.

Worth noting for this clone: Other nucleotide sequences from this sample produce the same CDR3. V usage is TRBV30 and J usage is TRBJ1-3; D remains unclear. The ends were cut back, 0 bases at V and 4 bases at J, with 4 bases in the middle. CDR1 and CDR2 from the germline V gene are GTSNPN and SVGIG (reference sequence). This CDR3 is 12 amino acids long. The DNA for the CDR3 is TGTGCCTGGAGTGTGCAGGGAAACACCATATATTTT. As protein: CAWSVQGNTIYF.

This chain links TRBV15 with TRBJ2-7; D is possibly TRBD2 (5 bases). V gave up 2 bases and J gave up 5 bases, with 13 bases separating them. The CDR3 has 14 amino acids. The germline gives CDR1 LNHNV, CDR2 YYDKDF (reference sequence). The CDR3 region is CATSRILVGDEQYF. DNA of the CDR3: TGTGCCACCAGCAGAATACTAGTTGGGGACGAGCAGTACTTC.

The chain employs TRBV7-9 and TRBJ2-2; D is uncertain. This CDR3 has 16 residues. Germline V gene sequence: CDR1 SEHNR, CDR2 FQNEAQ (reference sequence). V was trimmed by 6 bases and J by 2 bases, leaving 16 bases between them. As DNA, the CDR3 is TGTGCCAGCAGACCTGGGCCCTTCTCAAACACCGGGGAGCTGTTTTTT. Translating it yields CASRPGPFSNTGELFF. The full variable domain, rest sourced from reference TRBV7-9 and TRBJ2-2, is DTGVSQNPRHKITKRGQNVTFRCDPISEHNRLYWYRQTLGQGPEFLTYFQNEAQLEKSRLLSDRFSAERPKGSFSTLEIQRTEQGDSAMYLCASRPGPFSNTGELFFGEGSRLTVL.

The chain couples TRBV28 to TRBJ1-2; the D is unclear. Per the germline V gene, CDR1 is MDHEN and CDR2 is SYDVKM. Trimming removed 6 bases from V and 4 bases from J, with 18 bases in between. The CDR3 sequence is 15 residues long. The CDR3, as DNA: TGTGCCAGCAGGCCCGTTTTCGAGGATACCTATGGCTACACCTTC. It codes for CASRPVFEDTYGYTF.

The V and J genes are TRBV15 and TRBJ2-1; TRBD1 might be the D (7 bases). This CDR3 comprises 15 residues. Trimming cost V 3 bases and J 4 bases, with 13 bases left between them. CDR1 is LNHNV, CDR2 YYDKDF, per germline (reference sequence). The CDR3 DNA follows: TGTGCCACCAGCAGGAACAGGGGAGGATACAATGAGCAGTTCTTC. Translating gives CATSRNRGGYNEQFF. Supplemented by reference TRBV15 and TRBJ2-1, the full variable domain reads DAMVIQNPRYQVTQFGKPVTLSCSQTLNHNVMYWYQQKSSQAPKLLFHYYDKDFNNEADTPDNFQSRRPNTSFCFLDIRSPGLGDTAMYLCATSRNRGGYNEQFFGPGTRLTVL.

The rearrangement uses TRBV5-5 and TRBJ2-2; 7 bases are a match to TRBD2. CDR3 length: 16 amino acids. The germline V gene encodes CDR1 SGHKS and CDR2 YYEKEE (reference sequence). V shed 1 base and J 5 bases; nucleotides not matched to a gene: 8. The CDR3 is CASSLPAGVDTGELFF. The CDR3 DNA reads TGTGCCAGCAGCTTGCCTGCGGGAGTGGATACCGGGGAGCTGTTTTTT.

This rearrangement joins TRBV5-1 to TRBJ2-3; a possible D gene is TRBD2 (6 bases). Germline V gene lookup returns CDR1 SGHRS and CDR2 YFSETQ. The CDR3 length is 17 residues. The V and J ends lost 0 bases and 0 bases respectively, with 14 bases between them. The CDR3 coding sequence is TGCGCCAGCAGCTTGGGTGCGGGGATAACTAGCACAGATACGCAGTATTTT. Translated: CASSLGAGITSTDTQYF.

This sequence joins TRBV7-2 and TRBJ2-1, with TRBD1 matching 8 bases. Germline V CDR1 and CDR2: SGHTA, FQGNSA. This CDR3 region has 15 residues. Trimming took 1 base from V and 8 from J; bases not matched to a gene: 7. CDR3 region: CASSLEVRGPYEQFF. CDR3 coding DNA: TGTGCCAGCAGCTTAGAAGTCAGGGGGCCGTATGAGCAGTTCTTC.

V is TRBV10-3 and J is TRBJ2-7; 7 positions agree with TRBD1. Unmatched junction bases numbered 13, after V lost 8 bases and J lost 3 bases. From germline, CDR1 is ENHRY and CDR2 SYGVKD. CDR3 length: 15 residues. CDR3 nucleotides: TGTGCCATCGAGGACCCGGGACAGAATATCTACGAGCAGTACTTC. The encoded protein is CAIEDPGQNIYEQYF.

This clone appeared a single time. J is TRBJ1-1 and V is TRBV25-1; 8 bases match TRBD1. The junction had 7 bases not matched to a gene; V was cut back by 4 bases and J by 6 bases. Germline V gene sequence: CDR1 MGHDK, CDR2 SYGVNS. The CDR3 runs to 14 residues. CDR3 region: CASSATYRGAEAFF. The CDR3 nucleotides read TGTGCCAGCAGTGCCACTTACAGGGGGGCTGAAGCTTTCTTT.

This chain joins TRBV4-3 and TRBJ2-3; D unresolved. Germline assignment: CDR1 LGHNA and CDR2 YSLEER. The CDR3 totals 14 residues. V lost 0 bases and J lost 0, with 4 bases in between. The chain's CDR3 is CASSQEASTDTQYF. The CDR3 coding sequence is TGCGCCAGCAGCCAAGAAGCCAGCACAGATACGCAGTATTTT.

The rearrangement joins TRBV10-1 to TRBJ2-7; 7 nucleotides align to TRBD1. Per the germline V gene, CDR1 is WNHNN and CDR2 is SYGVQD (reference sequence). CDR3 length equals 13 residues. V was pared by 8 bases and J by 6 bases, with 10 bases of the junction left unmatched. CDR3 nucleotides: TGCGCCAGCTCCAGGGGGTTGGGGGTCGAGCAGTACTTC. Its translation: CASSRGLGVEQYF.

The gene calls are TRBV6-5 and TRBJ2-5; no clear D gene. The germline gives CDR1 MNHEY, CDR2 SVGAGI. Trimming removed 4 bases from V and 7 bases from J, with 13 bases in between. CDR3 length: 13 amino acids. DNA of the CDR3: TGTGCCAGCAGTTTCGCAGAAATGGGGACCCAGTACTTC. Protein: CASSFAEMGTQYF.

The genes are TRBV10-2 and TRBJ2-7; TRBD1 matches 8 bases. Trimming at V came to 6 bases and at J to 6 bases, leaving 16 bases not matched to a gene. This CDR3 comprises 16 residues. From germline, CDR1 is WSHSY and CDR2 SAAADI. The CDR3 DNA reads as TGCGCCAGCAGGGTCGGAGGAGGGCAGGGGGCTGGCGAGCAGTACTTC. Translating it yields CASRVGGGQGAGEQYF.